This T cell receptor beta chain was identified in a study of radiation and T cells in renal cell carcinoma. Of note for this clone: The antigen remains undetermined.

Trimming removed 1 base at V and 4 bases at J, with 20 bases between. There are 17 residues in the CDR3. From germline, CDR1 is SGHDT and CDR2 YYEEEE. The time point here: baseline pretreatment blood. Treatment here: 15 Gy SBRT to primary tumor, nephrectomy 4 weeks later. The tumor was a clear cell renal cell carcinoma. The assay was immunoSEQ multiplex PCR, and TCRdb's table has in-frame clones only and misses some. The sample records 110,000 to 150,000 clones, about 88% being singletons. General observations from the study: From baseline, blood top tumor clonotypes peaked at 2 weeks post-radiation.

This clonotype was obtained from a woman between 45 and 60 years old with renal cell carcinoma. V usage is TRBV5-6 and J usage is TRBJ2-5, with D perhaps matching TRBD2 (7 bases). Sequencing used blood, obtained from a patient whose treatment included radiotherapy and nephrectomy. The DNA for the CDR3 is TGTGCCAGCAGCTTGCCCCCGGGACAAAGGGAGGGAGAGACCCAGTACTTC. It translates to CASSLPPGQREGETQYF.